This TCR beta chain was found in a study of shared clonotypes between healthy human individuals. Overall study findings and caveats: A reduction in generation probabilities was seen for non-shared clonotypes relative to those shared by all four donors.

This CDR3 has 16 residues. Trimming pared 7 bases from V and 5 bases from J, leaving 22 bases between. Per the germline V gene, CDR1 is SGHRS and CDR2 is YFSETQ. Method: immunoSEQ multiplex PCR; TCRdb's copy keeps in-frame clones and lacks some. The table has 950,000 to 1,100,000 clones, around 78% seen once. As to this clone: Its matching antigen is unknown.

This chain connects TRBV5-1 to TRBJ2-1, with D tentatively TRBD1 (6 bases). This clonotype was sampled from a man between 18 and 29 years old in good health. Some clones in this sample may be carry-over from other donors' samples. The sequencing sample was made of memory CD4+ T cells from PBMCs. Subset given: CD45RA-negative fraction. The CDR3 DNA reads TGCGCCAGCTCTCCCCAGACAGGCGGAGGACACAATGAGCAGTTCTTC. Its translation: CASSPQTGGGHNEQFF.